The 13 T cell receptor beta chains given below trace back to one sample, sequenced in a study of T cell responses to AZD1222 COVID-19 vaccine. TCRdb keeps only in-frame clones here, not all; method: immunoSEQ multiplex PCR. The data hold about 54,000 clones, with 70% to 90% observed a single time. Source: peripheral blood, taken 28 days after the second AZD1222 dose. The receptors were sampled from an adult who received the AZD1222 COVID-19 vaccine.

The V gene is TRBV18, the J gene TRBJ2-7, with 9 positions matching TRBD2. The CDR3 runs 16 residues. Trimming removed 3 bases from V and 1 base from J; junction bases left unmatched: 7. Germline V gene lookup returns CDR1 KGHSH and CDR2 LQKENI. Here the CDR3 DNA reads TGTGCCAGCTCACCGTCCGGTAGCGGGGGTTCCTACGAGCAGTACTTC. Translated, it gives CASSPSGSGGSYEQYF.

The chain employs TRBV7-9 and TRBJ2-1, with 9 bases that match TRBD2. Germline CDR1 reads SEHNR; CDR2 reads FQNEAQ (reference sequence). Unmatched junction bases numbered 21, after V lost 5 bases and J lost 7 bases. CDR3 size: 19 residues. The CDR3 DNA reads as TGTGCCAGCAGCGAAGGGGGAGGCCGGCGGGAGGGACGGGGTAATGAGCAGTTCTTC. It is translated as CASSEGGGRREGRGNEQFF.

The rearrangement joins TRBV5-6 to TRBJ2-3; 8 bases agree with TRBD1. The germline CDR1 and CDR2 sequences are SGHDT and YYEEEE. The CDR3 sequence is 17 residues long. With 5 bases clipped from V and 2 bases from J, the junction kept 13 bases outside the gene matches. This chain's CDR3 is CASRALGRRGLTDTQYF. CDR3 coding DNA: TGTGCCAGCAGGGCCTTGGGGCGCAGGGGGCTCACAGATACGCAGTATTTT.

V usage is TRBV5-4 and J usage is TRBJ1-3, with D tentatively TRBD1 (5 bases). Trimming pared 4 bases from V and 0 bases from J, leaving 14 bases between. Germline CDR1 reads SGHNT; CDR2 reads YYREEE (reference sequence). The CDR3 length is 16 residues. DNA for the CDR3: TGTGCCAGCAGCATTCAGACAGTACCCTCTGGAAACACCATATATTTT. This gives the protein CASSIQTVPSGNTIYF.

The chain recombines TRBV7-8 with TRBJ1-2; weak D call: TRBD1 (6 bases). V was pared by 5 bases and J by 7 bases, with 26 bases between. This CDR3 contains 17 residues. Germline V gene lookup returns CDR1 SGHVS and CDR2 FQNEAQ. The CDR3 DNA reads as TGTGCCAGCAGCATAGGAAACCAACAGGGAACCTTCTCTGGCTACACCTTC. Translation gives CASSIGNQQGTFSGYTF.

The CDR3 bases are TGCGCCAGCAGATTGACAGTCTCCGGGGAGCTGTTTTTT. Its translation: CASRLTVSGELFF. The chain uses TRBV5-1 and TRBJ2-2; possibly TRBD1 for D (5 bases). CDR3 length equals 13 residues. V lost 5 bases to trimming and J lost 6 bases, with 11 bases between them. Looked up from germline, CDR1 is SGHRS and CDR2 is YFSETQ.

The chain joins TRBV6-5 to TRBJ2-2; 7 bases line up with TRBD1. The V segment lost 10 bases and the J segment 1 base; nucleotides outside the gene matches: 6. The length of the CDR3 is 14 residues. Germline V gene data show CDR1 as MNHEY and CDR2 as SVGAGI. The CDR3 spells CATIRDRNTGELFF. The CDR3, as DNA: TGTGCCACCATCCGGGACAGGAACACCGGGGAGCTGTTTTTT.

This rearrangement joins TRBV30 to TRBJ1-2, with 7 bases aligning to TRBD1. This CDR3 has 13 residues. V shed 2 bases and J 5 bases; nucleotides not matched to a gene: 5. Germline CDR1 and CDR2: GTSNPN and SVGIG (reference sequence). CDR3 in DNA: TGTGCCTGGAGTACCCCGACAGGGTATGGCTACACCTTC. It specifies CAWSTPTGYGYTF.

The chain couples TRBV5-1 to TRBJ1-2, with a tentative D call TRBD1 (5 bases). Germline values: CDR1 SGHRS, CDR2 YFSETQ. Between the trimmed V and J ends, which lost 0 bases and 7 bases, there was a span of 22 bases. The CDR3 covers 17 residues. CDR3 amino acids: CASSLAHRRQGGSGYTF. In DNA form, the CDR3 reads TGCGCCAGCAGCTTGGCCCATCGCCGCCAGGGAGGTTCTGGCTACACCTTC.

This chain joins TRBV7-2 and TRBJ1-2; D uncertain. Looked up from germline, CDR1 is SGHTA and CDR2 is FQGNSA. The CDR3 spans 13 residues. The V end was cut by 5 bases, the J end by 2 bases, with 9 bases between. The CDR3 coding sequence is TGTGCCAGCAGCGGAAGGGTAAACTATGGCTACACCTTC. Residues: CASSGRVNYGYTF.

This clone was observed a single time. The V gene is TRBV6-1, the J gene TRBJ2-3; perhaps TRBD1 as D (5 bases). Germline lookup yields CDR1 MNHNS and CDR2 SASEGT. The CDR3 sequence is 18 residues long. Trimming took off 3 bases at V and 1 base at J, with 20 bases between the two ends. This CDR3 reads CASSDRTRQLTGTDTQYF. The CDR3 coding sequence is TGTGCCAGCAGTGATAGGACCCGTCAACTGACAGGCACAGATACGCAGTATTTT.

The chain couples TRBV11-3 to TRBJ2-5; tentative D call: TRBD2 (5 bases). CDR3 length: 14 residues. V was shortened by 2 bases and J by 4 bases, with 11 bases between the two germline ends. Germline lookup yields CDR1 SGHNT and CDR2 YENEEA. The CDR3 region has the DNA TGTGCCAGCAGCTTAAACGGAGGAGGAGAGACCCAGTACTTC. It is translated as CASSLNGGGETQYF.

The sample holds one count of this clone. The chain links TRBV11-3 to TRBJ1-1; D call uncertain. This CDR3 contains 12 residues. Trimming shortened V by 2 bases and J by 9 bases, and 10 bases separated the two germline ends. Germline loops: CDR1 SGHNT, CDR2 YENEEA. The CDR3 DNA follows: TGTGCCAGCAGCTTAAGGACTCCCCAAGCTTTCTTT. This codes for CASSLRTPQAFF.